Presented here are 23 T cell receptor beta chains from one specimen sequenced in a study of blood T cells in healthy people across ages. With a J-beta primer mix and a sample-barcoded 5' primer, a second PCR ran about 7 to 11 cycles. TCRdb independently ran MiXCR on the 5' RACE reads; one entry per CDR3 protein. The table has 550,000 to 700,000 distinct CDR3 sequences, 27% seen once; the top ten hold about a fifth. Sequencing was done on a sample of blood. Receptors were obtained from a woman aged 65 to 85 in good health.

As concerns this clonotype: A much larger clonotype is one base distant, so this may be a read error. This sequence joins TRBV19 and TRBJ1-3; a weak D match, TRBD1 (5 bases). The length of the CDR3 is 13 residues. CDR1 and CDR2 (germline): LNHDA, SQIVND (reference sequence). Trimming removed 7 bases from V and 1 base from J, with 8 bases in between. The CDR3 region has the DNA TGTGCCAGTATCCGACAGTCTGGAAACACCATATATTTT. It yields the protein CASIRQSGNTIYF.

This chain uses TRBV7-3 with TRBJ1-1; D is unresolved. V was pared by 9 bases and J by 8 bases, with 13 bases between. Germline V gives CDR1 SGHTA, CDR2 FQGTGA. This CDR3 contains 11 residues. The CDR3 DNA is TGTGCCAGGAGGAGGCGCGCCGAAGCTTTCTTT. Residues: CARRRRAEAFF.

The V call is TRBV5-1, the J call TRBJ2-6; D unresolved. The CDR3 spans 16 residues. From germline, CDR1 is SGHRS and CDR2 YFSETQ. V shed 6 bases and J shed 0 bases, with 13 bases lying between them. CDR3 loop: CASTPGVGSGANVLTF. The CDR3 coding sequence is TGCGCCAGCACACCGGGTGTAGGCTCTGGGGCCAACGTCCTGACTTTC.

Only a few counts were recorded for this clonotype. Lacking the conserved final phenylalanine or tryptophan, this CDR3 likely reflects a read error. The chain combines TRBV12-3 or TRBV12-4 with TRBJ2-3; 8 bases map to TRBD2. V shed 2 bases and J 3 bases; nucleotides not matched to a gene: 10. CDR3 size: 17 residues. The CDR3 loop is CASSLRWSSGWTDTQYL. The DNA of the CDR3 is TGTGCCAGCAGTTTACGGTGGTCTAGCGGGTGGACAGATACGCAGTATCTT.

This chain connects TRBV25-1 to TRBJ1-1; D is ambiguous. The CDR3 has 15 amino acids. V lost 6 bases and J lost 7, with 21 bases in between. Germline CDR1 reads MGHDK; CDR2 reads SYGVNS. This CDR3 reads CASSDGPDGRSEAFF. The CDR3, as DNA: TGTGCCAGCAGCGATGGGCCCGACGGACGGAGTGAAGCTTTCTTT. Full variable domain (outside the CDR3, taken from reference TRBV25-1 and TRBJ1-1): EADIYQTPRYLVIGTGKKITLECSQTMGHDKMYWYQQDPGMELHLIHYSYGVNSTEKGDLSSESTVSRIRTEHFPLTLESARPSHTSQYLCASSDGPDGRSEAFFGQGTRLTVV.

This clonotype was picked up a small number of times. The rearrangement links TRBV6-5 to TRBJ2-4, with D possibly matching TRBD1 (6 bases). The V end lost 2 bases, the J end lost 5 bases, and 10 bases lay between the germline ends. The CDR3 is 14 amino acids. CDR1 MNHEY and CDR2 SVGAGI come from the germline V gene. CDR3 in amino acids: CASSYVGAQNIQYF. The CDR3 bases are TGTGCCAGCAGTTACGTGGGGGCTCAAAACATTCAGTACTTC.

A word on this clonotype: One end of the junction fails to match germline, which may point to a read error. The gene calls are TRBV6-5 and TRBJ2-5; TRBD2 matches at 7 bases. Germline V CDR1 and CDR2: MNHEY, SVGAGI. This CDR3 region has 11 residues. The chain's CDR3 is CASRLGLSWFF. CDR3 nucleotides: TGTGCCAGCAGATTGGGACTATCTTGGTTCTTC.

The chain is built from TRBV7-9 and TRBJ1-4, with a weak D call TRBD1 (6 bases). From germline, CDR1 is SEHNR and CDR2 FQNEAQ (reference sequence). Between the trimmed V and J ends, which lost 2 bases and 7 bases, there was a span of 14 bases. CDR3 length: 15 residues. CDR3 amino acids: CASSLRGALSEKLFF. CDR3 nucleotide sequence: TGTGCCAGCAGCTTAAGGGGGGCTTTGAGTGAAAAACTGTTTTTT.

This clonotype showed up many times. The rearrangement links TRBV5-5 to TRBJ1-1; 8 bases are shared with TRBD1. Losses at the gene ends were 6 bases for V and 6 bases for J; bases not matched to a gene: 16. CDR1 and CDR2 (germline): SGHKS, YYEKEE (reference sequence). This CDR3 is built from 16 residues. The CDR3 nucleotides are TGTGCCAGCAACCTTAGGGACAGGAGAAATTATTCTGAAGCTTTCTTT. Amino acids: CASNLRDRRNYSEAFF.

The genes are TRBV5-1 and TRBJ2-1; the D gene is possibly TRBD1 (5 bases). V was shortened by 1 base and J by 5 bases, with 10 bases between the two germline ends. CDR1 is SGHRS and CDR2 is YFSETQ in the germline V gene. This CDR3 has 14 amino acids. The CDR3 region is CASSLIDRDNEQFF. The DNA for the CDR3 is TGCGCCAGCAGCTTGATCGACAGAGACAATGAGCAGTTCTTC.

This clonotype was seen a single time. This chain links TRBV6-1 with TRBJ2-7; TRBD1 matches at 10 bases. Gene TRBJ2-1 matches the end of the DNA better, so the J call may be wrong. Germline V gene sequence: CDR1 MNHNS, CDR2 SASEGT. This CDR3 region has 16 residues. CDR3 loop: CASSDGGTGVNNEQFF. The CDR3 DNA follows: TGTGCCAGCAGTGATGGTGGGACAGGGGTTAACAATGAGCAGTTCTTC.

This clonotype was counted a few times. The J gene is TRBJ1-2, the V gene TRBV29-1; D unclear. V dropped 2 bases and J dropped 5 bases, with 9 bases sitting between them. Per the germline V gene, CDR1 is SQVTM and CDR2 is ANQGSEA. This CDR3 contains 12 residues. The CDR3 spells CSVEIRRYGYTF. DNA for the CDR3: TGCAGCGTTGAAATCAGGAGGTATGGCTACACCTTC. Filled out from reference TRBV29-1 and TRBJ1-2, the complete variable domain reads SAVISQKPSRDICQRGTSLTIQCQVDSQVTMMFWYRQQPGQSLTLIATANQGSEATYESGFVIDKFPISRPNLTFSTLTVSNMSPEDSSIYLCSVEIRRYGYTFGSGTRLTVV.

This clonotype was seen a handful of times. The chain carries TRBV29-1 and TRBJ2-2, with 9 positions matching TRBD1. Germline V gene data show CDR1 as SQVTM and CDR2 as ANQGSEA. V lost 2 bases, J lost 4 bases, and 5 bases stayed unmatched. CDR3 size: 15 residues. The DNA of the CDR3 is TGCAGCGTTGAACAGACAGGGGGATTCACCGGGGAGCTGTTTTTT. This sequence encodes CSVEQTGGFTGELFF.

This clonotype was seen only a few times. The chain couples TRBV20-1 to TRBJ2-4, with TRBD1 matching over 9 bases. CDR3 length: 17 residues. The germline V gene encodes CDR1 DFQATT and CDR2 SNEGSKA (reference sequence). V was clipped by 3 bases and J by 3 bases; unmatched bases: 12. CDR3 nucleotides: TGCAGTGCTAGTGGGTCGGGACAGGGTACAGGCAAAAACATTCAGTACTTC. Encoded protein: CSASGSGQGTGKNIQYF.

The CDR3 reads CASSYSSVRGYTF. In DNA, the CDR3 is TGTGCCAGCAGTTACTCGAGCGTAAGGGGCTACACCTTC. This chain connects TRBV6-5 to TRBJ1-2; D is uncertain. This CDR3 region has 13 residues. The germline V gene has CDR1 MNHEY and CDR2 SVGAGI. Trimming took off 0 bases at V and 8 bases at J, with 10 bases between the two ends.

A few counts support this clonotype. The CDR3 DNA reads as TGCAGCGTGGGGCCTTCCGGCTACACCTTC. Translation gives CSVGPSGYTF. V and J are TRBV29-1 and TRBJ1-2; the D gene is possibly TRBD1 (5 bases). The CDR3 covers 10 residues. Trimming removed 6 bases from V and 8 bases from J, with 10 bases in between. Looked up from germline, CDR1 is SQVTM and CDR2 is ANQGSEA.

Of note for this clonotype: Its ends do not fully match the called genes, so a read error is possible. The J gene is TRBJ2-7, the V gene TRBV7-9; D is possibly TRBD1 (5 bases). Germline loops: CDR1 SEHNR, CDR2 FQNEAQ (reference sequence). This CDR3 comprises 14 residues. The CDR3 region has the DNA TGTGCCGGCAGCTTAAGCAGGGCCAACTACGAGCAGTACTTC. Its translation is CAGSLSRANYEQYF.

The rearrangement uses TRBV7-3 and TRBJ2-2; TRBD1 matches 7 bases. The CDR3 has 15 residues. The J segment lost 6 bases and the V segment lost 4 bases, leaving 8 bases of the junction unmatched. Per the germline V gene, CDR1 is SGHTA and CDR2 is FQGTGA. DNA for the CDR3: TGTGCCAGCAGCTCTGGACAGGTCGGGGCCGGGGAGCTGTTTTTT. It codes for CASSSGQVGAGELFF. Full variable domain (missing parts from reference TRBV7-3 and TRBJ2-2): GAGVSQTPSNKVTEKGKYVELRCDPISGHTALYWYRQSLGQGPEFLIYFQGTGAADDSGLPNDRFFAVRPEGSVSTLKIQRTERGDSAVYLCASSSGQVGAGELFFGEGSRLTVL.

This clonotype was observed a handful of times. This chain connects TRBV6-6 to TRBJ2-6, with 7 nucleotides matching TRBD2. This CDR3 comprises 15 residues. CDR1 and CDR2 (germline): MNHNY, SVGAGI (reference sequence). V dropped 5 bases and J dropped 3; count of bases not matched to a gene: 4. In DNA form, the CDR3 reads TGTGCCAGCAGTGGGAGCGGGGTTGGGGCCAACGTCCTGACTTTC. Its translation is CASSGSGVGANVLTF.

The V call is TRBV5-1, the J call TRBJ1-6; no clear D. CDR3 size: 13 residues. From germline, CDR1 is SGHRS and CDR2 YFSETQ. Trimming took off 4 bases at V and 9 bases at J, with 11 bases between the two ends. The CDR3 DNA is TGCGCCAGCAGCCCCCAATACGCTTCACCCCTCCACTTT. Protein: CASSPQYASPLHF.

This clonotype came up a few times. A junction boundary mismatches the germline segment, possibly from a read error. V is TRBV12-3 or TRBV12-4 and J is TRBJ1-5; 8 nucleotides align to TRBD1. The CDR3 has 11 residues. The CDR3 here is CASSRGRGPNF. Written as DNA, the CDR3 is TGTGCCAGCAGTAGGGGCAGGGGGCCGAATTTT.

V gene TRBV6-2 or TRBV6-3 combines with J gene TRBJ1-1; D is uncertain. Germline-derived CDR1 and CDR2 are MNHEY and SVGEGT. The V end lost 5 bases, the J end lost 4 bases, and 14 bases lay between the germline ends. The CDR3 contains 14 residues. The DNA for the CDR3 is TGTGCCAGCAGTCCGTCTGGGAGCGCCACTGAAGCTTTCTTT. It is translated as CASSPSGSATEAFF.

This chain uses TRBV3-1 with TRBJ2-7, with 8 nucleotides matching TRBD2. From germline, CDR1 is LGHDT and CDR2 YNNKEL (reference sequence). The CDR3 runs 16 residues. Trimming removed 4 bases from V and 0 bases from J; junction bases left unmatched: 8. Written as DNA, the CDR3 is TGTGCCAGCAGCCCAAGGGGCGGGGGGCTCTCCTACGAGCAGTACTTC. This gives the protein CASSPRGGGLSYEQYF.